This TCR beta chain was found in a study of blood T cells in healthy people across ages. The authors ran a second PCR of about 7 to 12 cycles using a sample-barcoded 5' primer and a J-beta primer mix. TCRdb processed the 5' RACE reads anew with MiXCR; each CDR3 protein has one entry. The sample lists roughly 1,700,000 distinct CDR3 sequences; 25% to 30% were seen once. The CDR3 extends over 15 amino acids. The germline V and J ends were trimmed by 2 bases and 4 bases, with 14 bases remaining between them. This clonotype was seen at least ten times. This chain uses TRBV12-3 or TRBV12-4 with TRBJ2-5; a possible D gene is TRBD1 (5 bases). The sample consisted of blood. The source of this sequence is a woman aged 25 to 45 in good health. CDR3 in DNA: TGTGCCAGCAGTTTATACGCAGGGCTGGGAGAGACCCAGTACTTC. It encodes CASSLYAGLGETQYF.